Listed here are 7 T cell receptor beta chains from one sample, sequenced in a study of blood T cells in healthy people across ages. The authors ran a second PCR of roughly 6 to 11 cycles using a sample-barcoded 5' primer and a J-beta primer mix. TCRdb recomputed calls from the 5' RACE reads with MiXCR, one row per CDR3 protein. Here the sample spans approximately 690,000 distinct CDR3 sequences, 45% to 65% being singletons. The sample consisted of blood. These receptors all come from a man in his 60s in good health.

The chain has TRBV6-5 and TRBJ1-4; TRBD1 aligns across 7 bases. J lost 4 bases, V lost 5 bases, and 7 bases had no gene match. Germline values: CDR1 MNHEY, CDR2 SVGAGI. The CDR3 sequence is 15 residues long. CDR3 protein: CASSRGQALNEKLFF. CDR3 bases: TGTGCCAGCAGTCGCGGACAGGCCCTTAATGAAAAACTGTTTTTT.

The chain joins TRBV27 to TRBJ1-2, with 9 bases matching TRBD1. Germline assignment: CDR1 MNHEY and CDR2 SMNVEV (reference sequence). The CDR3 spans 13 residues. V was clipped by 3 bases and J by 11 bases; unmatched bases: 7. The CDR3 here is CASSFLDRGIYTF. The CDR3, as DNA: TGTGCCAGCAGTTTTTTGGACAGGGGAATTTACACCTTC.

This sequence joins TRBV2 and TRBJ1-2, with TRBD1 identical over 8 bases. The CDR3 runs 13 residues. J was trimmed by 8 bases and V by 6 bases; bases with no gene match: 8. CDR1 and CDR2 (germline): SNHLY, FYNNEI. The chain's CDR3 is CASSQQGEGGYTF. CDR3 bases: TGTGCCAGCAGCCAACAGGGGGAGGGAGGCTACACCTTC.

The chain employs TRBV12-3 or TRBV12-4 and TRBJ2-4, with TRBD1 matching over 7 bases. The better agreement between TRBJ2-5 and the DNA end casts doubt on the J call. This CDR3 region has 14 residues. The CDR3 DNA reads as TGTGCCAGCAGTACCACAGGGGCGCAAGAGACCCAGTACTTC. Translation: CASSTTGAQETQYF.

The chain employs TRBV12-3 or TRBV12-4 and TRBJ2-4; a weak D match, TRBD1 (6 bases). V lost 2 bases, J lost 6 bases, and 11 bases lay in between. CDR3 size: 14 residues. The CDR3 DNA reads TGTGCCAGCAGTTTACTTACAGGGAGAAACATTCAGTACTTC. Encoded protein: CASSLLTGRNIQYF.

The V call is TRBV25-1, the J call TRBJ2-1, with D possibly being TRBD1 (5 bases). The CDR3 runs to 15 residues. Per the germline V gene, CDR1 is MGHDK and CDR2 is SYGVNS. Trimming left V 2 bases short and J 5 bases short, with 13 bases between. CDR3 nucleotide sequence: TGTGCCAGCAGTGAAGAAGGTCAGGGTAACAATGAGCAGTTCTTC. Protein sequence: CASSEEGQGNNEQFF. Looking up the rest from reference TRBV25-1 and TRBJ2-1 gives the full variable domain: EADIYQTPRYLVIGTGKKITLECSQTMGHDKMYWYQQDPGMELHLIHYSYGVNSTEKGDLSSESTVSRIRTEHFPLTLESARPSHTSQYLCASSEEGQGNNEQFFGPGTRLTVL.

This clonotype was seen once. The chain links TRBV27 to TRBJ2-4, with D possibly matching TRBD1 (5 bases). The end of the DNA aligns better with TRBJ2-7, so the J call may be wrong. The germline gives CDR1 MNHEY, CDR2 SMNVEV (reference sequence). The CDR3 has 13 residues. The CDR3 bases are TGTGCCAGCAGTTTCGCACAGGACTACGAGCAGTACTTC. Amino acid sequence: CASSFAQDYEQYF.